This entry is about one T cell receptor beta chain. This sample was included in a study of blood T cell repertoires in COVID-19. Overall study context: Samples taken during acute and convalescent COVID-19 were collected in the United States, Italy and Spain. Sources were T cells, B-cell-depleted T cells, or PBMCs; the material itself was cDNA or gDNA.

The authors' processing: Reference gene primer amplification yielded estimated nucleated cell counts. Generated by immunoSEQ multiplex PCR, the TCRdb table keeps only in-frame clones and is missing some. V and J calls and clone size come straight from that table; D and trimming were deduced from the DNA. The sample lists about 100,000 clones, over 75% occurring once. Germline assignment: CDR1 LNHDA and CDR2 SQIVND (reference sequence). This CDR3 spans 16 amino acids. Trimming stripped 2 bases from V and 4 bases from J, with 14 bases between. The clonotype originates from a man aged 30 to 39 in a cohort sampled during active COVID-19. The chain employs TRBV19 and TRBJ2-2; D unresolved. Sequenced material: peripheral blood. The CDR3 sequence is CASSIMAPGGTGELFF. The CDR3 region has the DNA TGTGCCAGTAGTATAATGGCCCCAGGTGGCACCGGGGAGCTGTTTTTT.